These 18 T cell receptor beta chains share one sample of origin, sequenced in a study of coeliac disease. Produced via immunoSEQ multiplex PCR; TCRdb's table is partial and in-frame only. The sample yields some 6,200 clones, about 66% seen once. The sample comprised lymphocytes from the gut lamina propria. The receptor set was obtained from a man aged 65 to 79 with active celiac disease.

This clone was recorded a few times. The CDR3 nucleotides are TGTGCCAGCAGCTTTCAGGGGGCTGCCGGGGAGCTGTTTTTT. As protein: CASSFQGAAGELFF. This chain connects TRBV7-3 to TRBJ2-2; 8 bases map to TRBD1. The germline V gene encodes CDR1 SGHTA and CDR2 FQGTGA. V lost 3 bases to trimming and J lost 6 bases; unmatched junction nucleotides: 3. The length of the CDR3 is 14 residues. Using reference TRBV7-3 and TRBJ2-2 for the parts outside the CDR3, the full variable domain is GAGVSQTPSNKVTEKGKYVELRCDPISGHTALYWYRQSLGQGPEFLIYFQGTGAADDSGLPNDRFFAVRPEGSVSTLKIQRTERGDSAVYLCASSFQGAAGELFFGEGSRLTVL.

This clone was seen a few times. The rearrangement uses TRBV30 and TRBJ2-4; 9 bases align to TRBD2. In germline, CDR1 is GTSNPN, CDR2 SVGIG (reference sequence). The CDR3 is 14 residues long. J gave up 12 bases and V 0 bases, and 9 bases lay outside the gene matches. CDR3 protein: CAWSVKAGGGDQYF. The CDR3 DNA sequence: TGTGCCTGGAGTGTCAAAGCGGGGGGAGGGGATCAGTACTTC.

V gene TRBV7-8 combines with J gene TRBJ1-5; TRBD1 is a possible D gene (5 bases). From germline, CDR1 is SGHVS and CDR2 FQNEAQ. The CDR3 length is 15 residues. V was shortened by 5 bases and J by 1 base, with 12 bases between the two germline ends. CDR3 amino acids: CASSPQGGSNQPQHF. The CDR3 DNA sequence: TGTGCCAGCAGCCCGCAGGGTGGGAGCAATCAGCCCCAGCATTTT.

This chain uses TRBV6-5 with TRBJ2-3, with 8 bases identical to TRBD2. Germline trimming cut 6 bases from V and 3 bases from J; bases unmatched to any gene: 5. CDR3 size: 14 residues. Germline CDR1 MNHEY, CDR2 SVGAGI. The CDR3 spells CASRRTSQTDTQYF. The CDR3 coding sequence is TGTGCCAGCAGAAGGACTAGCCAAACAGATACGCAGTATTTT.

The CDR3 is CASSLFPQLAEYQETQYF. In DNA form, the CDR3 reads TGTGCCAGCAGTTTATTCCCCCAGCTAGCGGAATACCAAGAGACCCAGTACTTC. The chain recombines TRBV28 with TRBJ2-5; 7 nucleotides match TRBD2. Trimming at V came to 1 base and at J to 0 bases, leaving 11 bases not matched to a gene. The CDR3 is 18 residues long. Germline CDR1 MDHEN, CDR2 SYDVKM.

This chain joins TRBV4-1 and TRBJ2-5, with 7 bases identical to TRBD1. V shed 1 base, J shed 5 bases, and the junction held 4 bases outside the gene matches. The CDR3 spans 14 residues. In germline, CDR1 is MGHRA, CDR2 YSYEKL. The CDR3 loop reads CASSQVRGGETQYF. The CDR3 DNA reads as TGCGCCAGCAGCCAAGTACGAGGGGGCGAGACCCAGTACTTC.

V gene TRBV11-2 combines with J gene TRBJ2-3, with 7 nucleotides matching TRBD2. This CDR3 has 17 residues. Trimming at V came to 3 bases and at J to 4 bases, leaving 13 bases not matched to a gene. CDR1 and CDR2 from the germline V gene are SGHAT and FQNNGV. The CDR3 sequence: CASSLSGAGVWADTQYF. The CDR3 nucleotides are TGTGCCAGCAGCTTGTCTGGGGCGGGAGTTTGGGCAGATACGCAGTATTTT.

CDR3 in amino acids: CAWTVRGFNEKLFF. Here the CDR3 DNA reads TGTGCCTGGACAGTTCGCGGTTTTAACGAAAAACTGTTTTTT. The gene calls are TRBV30 and TRBJ1-4; D call uncertain. CDR1 and CDR2 (germline): GTSNPN, SVGIG (reference sequence). The CDR3 length is 14 residues. V lost 4 bases and J 8 bases, leaving 17 bases between the germline ends.

The chain joins TRBV7-9 to TRBJ2-3, with D perhaps TRBD1 (5 bases). V was pared by 1 base and J by 0 bases, with 8 bases between. The CDR3 length is 15 residues. Per germline, CDR1 SEHNR and CDR2 FQNEAQ (reference sequence). The CDR3 reads CASSLGQTSTDTQYF. The DNA for the CDR3 is TGTGCCAGCAGCTTAGGACAGACTAGCACAGATACGCAGTATTTT.

V gene TRBV28 combines with J gene TRBJ1-6; D ambiguous. The CDR3 contains 19 residues. Trimming cost V 8 bases and J 4 bases, with 27 bases left between them. Germline CDR1 and CDR2: MDHEN and SYDVKM. In nucleotides, the CDR3 is TGTGCCAGCCGGGTCGGGGAAAGGTCCCCCCTTTCGTATAATTCACCCCTCCACTTT. Its translation: CASRVGERSPLSYNSPLHF.

This chain uses TRBV7-9 with TRBJ1-1; D not certain. Trimming shortened V by 2 bases and J by 0 bases, and 7 bases separated the two germline ends. Germline V gene data show CDR1 as SEHNR and CDR2 as FQNEAQ (reference sequence). CDR3 length: 14 amino acids. The CDR3 DNA reads as TGTGCCAGCAGCTTATCGTCTCTGAACACTGAAGCTTTCTTT. Encoded protein: CASSLSSLNTEAFF. The variable domain in full, with the rest retrieved from reference TRBV7-9 and TRBJ1-1, is DTGVSQNPRHKITKRGQNVTFRCDPISEHNRLYWYRQTLGQGPEFLTYFQNEAQLEKSRLLSDRFSAERPKGSFSTLEIQRTEQGDSAMYLCASSLSSLNTEAFFGQGTRLTVV.

This rearrangement joins TRBV6-5 to TRBJ2-5; possible D gene TRBD2, 5 bases. The CDR3 extends over 14 amino acids. V lost 8 bases and J 2 bases, leaving 15 bases between the germline ends. Germline loops: CDR1 MNHEY, CDR2 SVGAGI. This chain's CDR3 is CASYPRRDQETQYF. As DNA, the CDR3 is TGTGCCAGCTACCCTAGACGGGATCAAGAGACCCAGTACTTC.

In its sample, this clone was seen a few times. The chain uses TRBV19 and TRBJ1-3, with a weak D call TRBD1 (5 bases). The CDR3 covers 13 residues. Germline loops: CDR1 LNHDA, CDR2 SQIVND (reference sequence). V was trimmed by 8 bases and J by 11 bases, leaving 19 bases between them. The CDR3 bases are TGTGCCAGTCGGAGGCAGGGAGGAGACGCCATATATTTT. Translation: CASRRQGGDAIYF.

This chain connects TRBV7-9 to TRBJ1-1; D is perhaps TRBD1 (6 bases). The CDR3 has 13 residues. Germline CDR1 and CDR2: SEHNR and FQNEAQ (reference sequence). V dropped 5 bases and J dropped 6 bases, with 13 bases sitting between them. The CDR3 DNA reads TGTGCCAGCAGCCCACAGGGTAGCCCTGAAGCTTTCTTT. Translated, it gives CASSPQGSPEAFF. Filled out from reference TRBV7-9 and TRBJ1-1, the complete variable domain reads DTGVSQNPRHKITKRGQNVTFRCDPISEHNRLYWYRQTLGQGPEFLTYFQNEAQLEKSRLLSDRFSAERPKGSFSTLEIQRTEQGDSAMYLCASSPQGSPEAFFGQGTRLTVV.

This sequence joins TRBV15 and TRBJ1-4; 7 bases agree with TRBD1. Trimming cost V 5 bases and J 8 bases; bases outside gene matches: 11. This CDR3 spans 15 amino acids. From germline, CDR1 is LNHNV and CDR2 YYDKDF (reference sequence). Here the CDR3 DNA reads TGTGCCACCAGCGTCTCGACAGGGCCAGGAGAAAAACTGTTTTTT. It codes for CATSVSTGPGEKLFF. Filled out from reference TRBV15 and TRBJ1-4, the complete variable domain reads DAMVIQNPRYQVTQFGKPVTLSCSQTLNHNVMYWYQQKSSQAPKLLFHYYDKDFNNEADTPDNFQSRRPNTSFCFLDIRSPGLGDTAMYLCATSVSTGPGEKLFFGSGTQLSVL.

This CDR3 reads CASSLTSGGSETQYF. CDR3 DNA sequence: TGCGCCAGCAGCTTGACTAGCGGGGGTTCGGAGACCCAGTACTTC. This sequence joins TRBV5-1 and TRBJ2-5; 11 bases fit TRBD2. CDR3 size: 15 residues. The V and J ends lost 1 base and 5 bases, in that order; junction bases with no gene match: 4. The germline CDR1 and CDR2 sequences are SGHRS and YFSETQ.

This chain connects TRBV7-9 to TRBJ1-2; TRBD1 agrees at 9 bases. After removal of 7 bases from V and 4 bases from J, the junction contained 7 bases not matched to a gene. Germline CDR1 SEHNR, CDR2 FQNEAQ (reference sequence). CDR3 length: 14 amino acids. CDR3 loop: CASKTGTGIYGYTF. CDR3 DNA: TGTGCCAGCAAAACCGGGACAGGGATCTATGGCTACACCTTC.

In this sample, this clone turned up a few times. The V gene is TRBV11-1, the J gene TRBJ2-5, with no clear D. Germline CDR1 reads SGHAT; CDR2 reads FQDESV (reference sequence). The CDR3 runs 13 residues. Between the trimmed V and J ends, which lost 6 bases and 1 base, there was a span of 9 bases. The CDR3 protein is CASSRHTQETQYF. The CDR3 DNA reads as TGTGCCAGCAGTCGACATACCCAAGAGACCCAGTACTTC.